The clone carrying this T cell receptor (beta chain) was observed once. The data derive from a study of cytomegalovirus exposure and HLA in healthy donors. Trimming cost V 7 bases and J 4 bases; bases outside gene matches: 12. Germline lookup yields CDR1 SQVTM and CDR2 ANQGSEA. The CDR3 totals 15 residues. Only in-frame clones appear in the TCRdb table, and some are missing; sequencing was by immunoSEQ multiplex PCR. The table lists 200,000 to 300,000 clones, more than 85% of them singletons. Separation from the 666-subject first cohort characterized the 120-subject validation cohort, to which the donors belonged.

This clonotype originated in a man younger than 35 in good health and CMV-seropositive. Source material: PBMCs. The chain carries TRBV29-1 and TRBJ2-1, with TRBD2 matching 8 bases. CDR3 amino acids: CSGEPSGLIYNEQFF. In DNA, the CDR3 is TGCAGCGGCGAACCTAGCGGGCTTATATACAATGAGCAGTTCTTC.